One and the same sample provided the 17 T cell receptor beta chains below, sequenced in a study of T cell clones after liver transplantation. Profiling relied on immunoSEQ multiplex PCR, and the TCRdb table lists in-frame clones only, not all of them. Of about 75,000 clones in the sample, around 84% were seen once. The specimen comprised CD4+ T cells from blood, sampled around 50 months after liver transplant. The receptors come from a human patient who received a liver transplant. Some T cells may be provided by the graft donor.

This chain connects TRBV5-5 to TRBJ2-7; 10 bases are shared with TRBD2. Losses at the gene ends were 4 bases for V and 2 bases for J; bases not matched to a gene: 9. The germline CDR1 and CDR2 sequences are SGHKS and YYEKEE (reference sequence). The CDR3 totals 16 residues. The CDR3 DNA reads TGTGCCAGCAGCCGCGACGGGACTAGCGCTACCTACGAGCAGTACTTC. Residues: CASSRDGTSATYEQYF.

The chain links TRBV7-3 to TRBJ2-7; 10 positions agree with TRBD1. The CDR3 length is 14 residues. The germline V gene has CDR1 SGHTA and CDR2 FQGTGA. V lost 3 bases, J lost 4 bases, and 3 bases stayed unmatched. This CDR3 reads CASSLTGGQYEQYF. CDR3 nucleotides: TGTGCCAGCAGCTTGACAGGGGGCCAGTACGAGCAGTACTTC.

V is TRBV5-4 and J is TRBJ2-3; the D gene is possibly TRBD2 (5 bases). Looked up from germline, CDR1 is SGHNT and CDR2 is YYREEE (reference sequence). There are 16 residues in the CDR3. V gave up 0 bases and J gave up 4 bases, with 15 bases separating them. CDR3 bases: TGTGCCAGCAGCTTGGAAGTAGCGAGGTCGGCAGATACGCAGTATTTT. The encoded protein is CASSLEVARSADTQYF.

The chain has TRBV19 and TRBJ2-2; 12 bases match TRBD2. Germline-derived CDR1 and CDR2 are LNHDA and SQIVND (reference sequence). With V trimmed by 6 bases and J by 8 bases, 10 bases remained unmatched. This CDR3 comprises 16 residues. The CDR3 sequence: CASRPSGGAGSGELFF. The CDR3 DNA is TGTGCCAGTAGACCTAGCGGGGGGGCCGGGTCTGGGGAGCTGTTTTTT.

The rearrangement uses TRBV6-6 and TRBJ2-2; D possibly corresponds to TRBD1 (6 bases). The CDR3 length is 13 residues. Deletions cut 5 bases from V and 4 bases from J, with 8 bases between. The germline V gene encodes CDR1 MNHNY and CDR2 SVGAGI (reference sequence). The chain's CDR3 is CASSRTVTGELFF. CDR3 bases: TGTGCCAGCAGTAGGACAGTCACCGGGGAGCTGTTTTTT.

The chain is built from TRBV7-2 and TRBJ1-3, with a weak D call TRBD1 (5 bases). Germline loops: CDR1 SGHTA, CDR2 FQGNSA. V lost 4 bases and J lost 4, with 14 bases in between. The CDR3 covers 15 residues. CDR3: CASSSGRITGNTIYF. The DNA for the CDR3 is TGTGCCAGCAGCTCGGGACGAATAACCGGAAACACCATATATTTT. Drawing the rest from reference TRBV7-2 and TRBJ1-3, the complete variable domain is GAGVSQSPSNKVTEKGKDVELRCDPISGHTALYWYRQSLGQGLEFLIYFQGNSAPDKSGLPSDRFSAERTGGSVSTLTIQRTQQEDSAVYLCASSSGRITGNTIYFGEGSWLTVV.

The rearrangement joins TRBV23-1 to TRBJ2-2; D gene ambiguous. TRBV23-1 is filed as an ORF, its function uncertain. Trimming cost V 4 bases and J 9 bases, with 18 bases left between them. The CDR3 loop spans 15 amino acids. The CDR3 nucleotides read TGCGCCAGCAGTCGAGCTAGTGGTTTTGTCCGGGAGCTGTTTTTT. This sequence encodes CASSRASGFVRELFF.

V is TRBV19 and J is TRBJ2-3, with 9 bases lining up with TRBD1. This CDR3 is built from 15 residues. Germline CDR1 is LNHDA and CDR2 is SQIVND (reference sequence). V lost 1 base, J lost 1 base, and 0 bases stayed unmatched. The CDR3 spells CASSIGTGGTDTQYF. In DNA, the CDR3 is TGTGCCAGTAGTATAGGGACAGGGGGCACAGATACGCAGTATTTT.

This clone was observed a few times. V is TRBV7-9 and J is TRBJ2-2, with TRBD2 matching over 9 bases. Germline-derived CDR1 and CDR2 are SEHNR and FQNEAQ (reference sequence). This CDR3 comprises 16 residues. Losses at the gene ends were 7 bases for V and 5 bases for J; bases not matched to a gene: 11. Here the CDR3 DNA reads TGTGCCAGCACCATGGTGCGGGGGGGCCAGACCGGGGAGCTGTTTTTT. This codes for CASTMVRGGQTGELFF.

This rearrangement joins TRBV7-3 to TRBJ2-1; a possible D gene is TRBD2 (6 bases). V shed 5 bases and J shed 1 base, with 15 bases lying between them. Per germline, CDR1 SGHTA and CDR2 FQGTGA. The CDR3 spans 16 residues. The CDR3 coding sequence is TGTGCCAGCAGCATTCAAGGGACTGGATCCTACAATGAGCAGTTCTTC. The encoded protein is CASSIQGTGSYNEQFF.

The chain carries TRBV5-1 and TRBJ1-1; D unclear. Germline values: CDR1 SGHRS, CDR2 YFSETQ. There are 15 residues in the CDR3. Trimming left V 7 bases short and J 0 bases short, with 16 bases between. The CDR3 loop reads CASRPLGIMNTEAFF. CDR3 nucleotide sequence: TGCGCCAGCCGTCCCCTTGGGATCATGAACACTGAAGCTTTCTTT.

The CDR3 nucleotides read TGTGCCAGCAGCAAGGAGACAGGGGGGAAAGAGACCCAGTACTTC. Protein: CASSKETGGKETQYF. The chain has TRBV21-1 and TRBJ2-5; the D call TRBD1 from the table was never checked on the DNA. TRBV21-1 counts as a pseudogene. This CDR3 region has 15 residues.

With regard to this clone: No DNA is shown, since the ends of the CDR3 on it are uncertain; the CDR3 is the one TCRdb lists. The rearrangement links TRBV28 to TRBJ1-1; the D call of TRBD1 is as the table states it, not checked on the DNA. Inclusive of both ends, the CDR3 amounts to 14 amino acids. Germline V lookup: CDR1 MDHEN, CDR2 SYDVKM. This chain's CDR3 is CASSTSGTGLEAFF.

Remarks on this clone: Other nucleotide sequences in the sample specify the same CDR3. The V call is TRBV5-1, the J call TRBJ1-4, with TRBD1 as a possible D gene (5 bases). This CDR3 is 15 amino acids long. V was pared by 5 bases and J by 2 bases, with 13 bases between. Germline CDR1 reads SGHRS; CDR2 reads YFSETQ. The CDR3 coding sequence is TGCGCCAGCAGTCTGTGGGGCTCTACTAATGAAAAACTGTTTTTT. Translated, it gives CASSLWGSTNEKLFF.

The chain has TRBV5-1 and TRBJ2-3; 11 bases map to TRBD1. Trimming removed 2 bases from V and 2 bases from J; junction bases left unmatched: 7. Germline V gene data show CDR1 as SGHRS and CDR2 as YFSETQ. This CDR3 contains 17 residues. CDR3 loop: CASSLSGQGASTDTQYF. CDR3 DNA sequence: TGCGCCAGCAGCTTATCCGGACAGGGGGCATCCACAGATACGCAGTATTTT.

The genes are TRBV7-6 and TRBJ1-2, with 10 bases lining up with TRBD1. With 4 bases clipped from V and 2 bases from J, the junction kept 13 bases outside the gene matches. The germline V gene has CDR1 SGHVS and CDR2 FNYEAQ. CDR3 size: 18 residues. CDR3 nucleotide sequence: TGTGCCAGCAGCTCGCTATCCCTGACAGGGGGCGAGAACTATGGCTACACCTTC. As protein: CASSSLSLTGGENYGYTF.

Written as DNA, the CDR3 is TGTGCCAGCAGGGGGGCCCGAGGTGAAAAACTGTTTTTT. Encoded protein: CASRGARGEKLFF. The V gene is TRBV2, the J gene TRBJ1-4, with D tentatively TRBD1 (6 bases). The CDR3 loop spans 13 amino acids. Germline V lookup: CDR1 SNHLY, CDR2 FYNNEI. V was trimmed by 6 bases and J by 7 bases, leaving 12 bases between them.